The present T cell receptor (beta chain) was sequenced within a study of blood T cell repertoires in COVID-19 (dated by TCRdb to 2020 to 2022). Study-level background: Recovered participants in ImmuneRACE Cohort 3 were defined as having two consecutive negative NP/OP PCR tests, clearance from a healthcare professional, or resolution of symptoms. The material from the prospective study consisted of cDNA or gDNA derived from T cells, B-cell-depleted T cells, or PBMCs. Samples covering the acute and convalescent phases of COVID-19 were provided by collaborators in the United States, Italy and Spain. The samples were drawn from the first 160 participants of the ongoing ImmuneRACE study and from 950 to 1,500 subjects provided by 6 global collaborators. Where available, HLA class I and class II types were obtained from metadata supplied by the sample provider rather than from assay-based typing. Nearly every sample came with metadata listing a de-identified subject ID, COVID-19 status, age in years and sex. The repertoires were released in a freely available public database meant as a resource for research on the immune response to SARS-CoV-2. Deeply sampled blood TCRbeta repertoires from subjects exposed to, actively infected with, or recovered from COVID-19 were included in the dataset. On the study overall, not on this receptor specifically: How much clinical and demographic metadata was included differed by source and by participant, and the metadata was provided uncurated.

For this clone: Its antigen remains unidentified. Per-nucleotide qualities are absent, and no much larger clonotype sits a single base away.

In the prospective study, participants were roughly 18 to 89 years old, resided in about two dozen geographic areas of the United States, and were enrolled through a virtual design. To assign participants to cohorts, the prospective study relied on clinical history that participants themselves reported in a screening survey and a study questionnaire. In the prospective study, whole blood, serum and a nasopharyngeal or oropharyngeal swab were collected from each participant by mobile phlebotomists. Over a roughly 2-month period, participants in the prospective study had the option of providing additional blood draws and questionnaires. Before DNA extraction, blood samples from the prospective study were shipped at room temperature or frozen. The germline V gene sets CDR1 to KGHSH and CDR2 to LQKENI. Trimming removed 2 bases from V and 6 bases from J; the gene matches leave 0 bases unexplained. The CDR3 runs 12 amino acids, cysteine and phenylalanine included. This entry keeps only the CDR3 DNA: 36 bases, framed from base 1.

TCRbeta CDR3 regions were amplified from genomic DNA using the immunoSEQ Assay, a bias-controlled multiplex PCR. The original methods were these. Within the assay, amplification of reference gene primers was used to estimate how many nucleated cells each sample contained. Sequence reads were collapsed and filtered to measure the absolute abundance of every unique TCRbeta CDR3 rearrangement. For each sample, productive Simpson clonality was calculated as the square root of Simpson's diversity index over productive rearrangements. TCRdb limited this immuneACCESS table to in-frame rearrangements with V and J called. A share of clones is missing; checked studies link under half to unresolved V genes, and the rest is unexplained. Clone size and V and J calls were adopted from that table, with D and trimming inferred from the DNA. The sample yields 250,000 to 350,000 clones; roughly 91% were counted once. The ten largest clones represent around 2% of the sample.

Sequenced: PBMCs or T cells enriched from blood (not recorded which). Recombination connected TRBV18 to TRBJ1-1; 7 bases in between match TRBD1. The sequence was collected from a woman in her sixties in a cohort exposed to, infected with or recovered from COVID-19 (not recorded which). CDR3 region: CASSPGTAEAFF. The sequence in DNA is TGTGCCAGCTCACCAGGGACAGCTGAAGCTTTCTTT.